This T cell receptor (beta chain) was obtained from a study of blood T cell repertoires in COVID-19. V gave up 6 bases and J gave up 6 bases, with 11 bases separating them. The CDR3 runs 11 residues. Germline V gene sequence: CDR1 DFQATT, CDR2 SNEGSKA (reference sequence). TCRdb's table, derived via immunoSEQ multiplex PCR, lists solely in-frame clones and lacks some. Of roughly 440,000 clones in the sample, approximately 90% were seen once. The TCR was taken from a woman in her forties or fifties with COVID-19, enrolled during active disease. The specimen was peripheral blood. The gene calls are TRBV20-1 and TRBJ1-1; D not resolved. CDR3 nucleotides: TGCAGTGCCTCAGGTAGTCCTGAAGCTTTCTTT. This encodes CSASGSPEAFF.